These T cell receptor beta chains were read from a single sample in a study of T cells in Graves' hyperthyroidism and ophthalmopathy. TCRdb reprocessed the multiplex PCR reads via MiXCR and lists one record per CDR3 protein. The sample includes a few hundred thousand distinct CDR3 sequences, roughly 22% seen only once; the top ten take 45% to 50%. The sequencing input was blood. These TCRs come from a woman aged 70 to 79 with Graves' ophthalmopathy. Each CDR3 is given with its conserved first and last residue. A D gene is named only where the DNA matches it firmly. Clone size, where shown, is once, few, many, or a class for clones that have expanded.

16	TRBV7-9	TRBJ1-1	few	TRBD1	TGTGCCAGCAGCTCCTCCCGGACAGGACGGGACACTGAAGCTTTCTTT	CASSSSRTGRDTEAFF
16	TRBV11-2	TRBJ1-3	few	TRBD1	TGTGCCAGCAGTTTTACCGGGACAGGGTCCGGAAACACCATATATTTT	CASSFTGTGSGNTIYF
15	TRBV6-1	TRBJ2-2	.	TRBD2	TGTGCCAGCAGCTCGGGGGGTCGATACACCGGGGAGCTGTTTTTT	CASSSGGRYTGELFF
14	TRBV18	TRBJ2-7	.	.	TGTGCCAGCTCGCAACGGGAGCGCACCTACGAGCAGTACTTC	CASSQRERTYEQYF
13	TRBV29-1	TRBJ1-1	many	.	TGCAGCGTAGGACGGGTAGAGAACACTGAAGCTTTCTTT	CSVGRVENTEAFF
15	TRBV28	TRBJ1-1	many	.	TGTGCCAGCAGTTCCCACCGGACAGAAAACACTGAAGCTTTCTTT	CASSSHRTENTEAFF
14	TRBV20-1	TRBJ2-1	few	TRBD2	TGCAGTGCCACCGGGACTACAAAAAACAATGAGCAGTTCTTC	CSATGTTKNNEQFF
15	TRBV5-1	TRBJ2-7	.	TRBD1	TGCGCCAGCAGCTTACTGGGACAGGGGGCTGAAGAGCAGTACTTC	CASSLLGQGAEEQYF
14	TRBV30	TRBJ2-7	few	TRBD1	TGTGCCTGGAGTGTCGGGGCAGGGGGATACGAGCAGTACTTC	CAWSVGAGGYEQYF
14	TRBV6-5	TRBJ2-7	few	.	TGTGCCAGCAGTTACTCGAGGGGATTCTTCGAGCAGTACTTC	CASSYSRGFFEQYF
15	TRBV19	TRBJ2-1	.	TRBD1	TGTGCCAGTATCCGGACAGGGGGCTCCTACAATGAGCAGTTCTTC	CASIRTGGSYNEQFF
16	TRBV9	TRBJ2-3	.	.	TGTGCCAGCAGCCCTGGCCTCCACTTTCGCACAGATACGCAGTATTTT	CASSPGLHFRTDTQYF
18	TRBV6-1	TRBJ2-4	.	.	TGTGCCAGCAGCCCCCAAAACCCCGTTATTCTGGCCAAAAACATTCAGTACTTC	CASSPQNPVILAKNIQYF
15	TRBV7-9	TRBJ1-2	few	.	TGTGCCAGCAGCTTAGATGGTGGCAGTCACTATGGCTACACCTTC	CASSLDGGSHYGYTF
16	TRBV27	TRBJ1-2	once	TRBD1	TGTGCCAGCGTCCCCTGGGGGGACAGGGGTTTTTCTGGCTACACCTTC	CASVPWGDRGFSGYTF
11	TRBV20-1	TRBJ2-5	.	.	TGCAGTGCTAGCGGTACTGAGACCCAGTACTTC	CSASGTETQYF
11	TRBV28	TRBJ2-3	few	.	TGTGCGATAGGGCGCACAGATACGCAGTATTTT	CAIGRTDTQYF
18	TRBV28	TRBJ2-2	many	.	TGTGCCGGTCGACAGAAGGGGTCCTTGAACAAGGTTTCCGGGGAGCTGTTTTTT	CAGRQKGSLNKVSGELFF
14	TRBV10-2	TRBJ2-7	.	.	TGCGCCAGCAGTACTGGACTACCGAATTACGAGCAGTACTTC	CASSTGLPNYEQYF
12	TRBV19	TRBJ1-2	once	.	TGTGCCAGTAGTATGCGGTCCTATGGCTACACCTTC	CASSMRSYGYTF
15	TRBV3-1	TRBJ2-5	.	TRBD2	TGTGCCAGCAGCCAAGTTAGCGGGAGCCTGGAGACCCAGTACTTC	CASSQVSGSLETQYF
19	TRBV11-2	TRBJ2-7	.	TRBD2	TGTGCCAGCAGCTTGAAGAGTGGGACTAGCGGGAGGCGAAGCTACGAGCAGTACTTC	CASSLKSGTSGRRSYEQYF
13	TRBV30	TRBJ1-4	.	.	TGTGCCTGGAGTCGGGGGCAGGGGGAAAAACTGTTTTTT	CAWSRGQGEKLFF
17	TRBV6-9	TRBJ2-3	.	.	TGTGCCAGCAGTTACGTAGCCCTTAGCAGCTCCACAGATACGCAGTATTTT	CASSYVALSSSTDTQYF
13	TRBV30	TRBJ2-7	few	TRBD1	TGTGCCTGGAGCTGGGACAGCCACTACGAGCAGTACTTC	CAWSWDSHYEQYF
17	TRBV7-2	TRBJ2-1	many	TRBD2	TGTGCCAGCAGCTTAGCAGTAGCGGGAGGGACCTACAATGAGCAGTTCTTC	CASSLAVAGGTYNEQFF
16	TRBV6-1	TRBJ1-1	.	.	TGTGCCAGCAGGACCGAGGGGCTGGGAGGGAGGACTGAAGCTTTCTTT	CASRTEGLGGRTEAFF
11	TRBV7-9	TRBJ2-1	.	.	TGTGCCAGCAGCGCCCTGTATGAGCAGTTCTTC	CASSALYEQFF
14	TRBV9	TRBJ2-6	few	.	TGTGCCAGCAGCTGGGTCCCTGGGGCCAACGTCCTGACTTTC	CASSWVPGANVLTF
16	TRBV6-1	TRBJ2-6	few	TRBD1	TGTGCCAGCAGTGGAGACAGGGACTCTGGGGCCAACGTCCTGACTTTC	CASSGDRDSGANVLTF
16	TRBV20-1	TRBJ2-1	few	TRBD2	TGCAGTGCTAGTTCCAAGCGGGAGGGGAGCCACAATGAGCAGTTCTTC	CSASSKREGSHNEQFF
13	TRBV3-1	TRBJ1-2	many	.	TGTGCCAGCAGCCAAGGAGGGGAGAGAGGCTACACCTTC	CASSQGGERGYTF
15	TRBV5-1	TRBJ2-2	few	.	TGCGCCAGCAGCTTGGAGGACAGCTACACCGGGGAGCTGTTTTTT	CASSLEDSYTGELFF
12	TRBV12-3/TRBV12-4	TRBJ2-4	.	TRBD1	TGTGCCAGCCGGACAGGGTCGAACATTCAGTACTTC	CASRTGSNIQYF
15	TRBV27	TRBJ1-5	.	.	TGTGCCAGCAGTTTACGGGGGGAGGGAAATCAGCCCCAGCATTTT	CASSLRGEGNQPQHF
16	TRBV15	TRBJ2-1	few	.	TGTGCCACCAGCCCTAGGGGGGTGAGGTCCTACAATGAGCAGTTCTTC	CATSPRGVRSYNEQFF
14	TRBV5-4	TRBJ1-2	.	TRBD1	TGTGCCAGCAGCTTCAACAGGGGCGACTATGGCTACACCTTC	CASSFNRGDYGYTF